Below, 17 T cell receptor beta chains from the same sample are listed, as sequenced in a study of cytomegalovirus exposure and HLA in healthy donors. The PCR contained 60 Vbeta and 13 Jbeta primers. Only in-frame clones appear in the TCRdb table, and some are missing; sequencing was by immunoSEQ multiplex PCR. The sample table sets out about 130,000 clones. Material: PBMCs. The receptors shown here come from a man in his late teens or twenties in good health and CMV-seronegative.

The chain joins TRBV4-2 to TRBJ2-7; TRBD2 matches at 10 bases. CDR1 and CDR2 (germline): LGHNA, YNFKEQ. V lost 0 bases, J lost 0 bases, and 8 bases stayed unmatched. This CDR3 has 18 amino acids. Here the CDR3 DNA reads TGTGCCAGCAGCCAAGAGTCCCTAGCGGGGGTCTCCTCCTACGAGCAGTACTTC. Protein sequence: CASSQESLAGVSSYEQYF.

The chain has TRBV4-2 and TRBJ1-4; maybe TRBD1 (6 bases). This CDR3 region has 14 residues. Between the trimmed V and J ends, which lost 3 bases and 6 bases, there was a span of 11 bases. The germline gives CDR1 LGHNA, CDR2 YNFKEQ. The CDR3 nucleotides read TGTGCCAGCAGCCAGGACAGTCTATATGAAAAACTGTTTTTT. It specifies CASSQDSLYEKLFF.

This chain links TRBV2 with TRBJ1-5; D possibly corresponds to TRBD1 (6 bases). Germline V gene sequence: CDR1 SNHLY, CDR2 FYNNEI. Trimming shortened V by 5 bases and J by 4 bases, and 27 bases separated the two germline ends. This CDR3 has 19 residues. CDR3 sequence: CASSLIPGQFAGGNQPQHF. CDR3 bases: TGTGCCAGCAGTCTAATCCCCGGACAGTTCGCGGGGGGAAATCAGCCCCAGCATTTT.

The chain carries TRBV6-5 and TRBJ2-1; tentatively, D is TRBD2 (6 bases). CDR3 length equals 12 residues. Per the germline V gene, CDR1 is MNHEY and CDR2 is SVGAGI. V was cut by 10 bases and J by 5 bases, with 12 bases left in between. The CDR3 spells CATQAGNNEQFF. CDR3 sequence (DNA): TGTGCCACCCAAGCGGGTAACAATGAGCAGTTCTTC.

The J gene is TRBJ2-7, the V gene TRBV2; 10 bases align to TRBD2. The trim removed 5 bases at V and 7 bases at J, leaving 8 bases unmatched. Germline V gives CDR1 SNHLY, CDR2 FYNNEI. The CDR3 has 14 residues. CDR3 region: CASSPGLAMWEQYF. Here the CDR3 DNA reads TGTGCCAGCAGTCCGGGACTAGCGATGTGGGAGCAGTACTTC.

The J gene is TRBJ2-5, the V gene TRBV9; 7 positions agree with TRBD2. The J call may not be correct, given that the DNA end is closer to TRBJ2-7. Germline CDR1 and CDR2: SGDLS and YYNGEE. The CDR3 runs to 15 residues. The CDR3 DNA follows: TGTGCCAGCAGCGGAGGGACTACCATCCCCTACGAGCAGTACTTC. Translation: CASSGGTTIPYEQYF.

J is TRBJ1-5 and V is TRBV28; D is unclear. CDR1 and CDR2 from the germline V gene are MDHEN and SYDVKM. V was pared by 1 base and J by 7 bases, with 8 bases between. The CDR3 contains 13 residues. The CDR3 DNA reads as TGTGCCAGCAGTTTATTAACGGGGCAGCCCCAGCATTTT. This sequence encodes CASSLLTGQPQHF.

The chain links TRBV11-2 to TRBJ2-5, with 8 bases that match TRBD1. V lost 5 bases and J lost 3; bases outside the gene matches: 11. This CDR3 comprises 16 residues. Germline V gene data show CDR1 as SGHAT and CDR2 as FQNNGV. In DNA form, the CDR3 reads TGTGCCAGCAGCGGATGGACAGGGCCCGTTGAAGAGACCCAGTACTTC. It encodes CASSGWTGPVEETQYF.

The chain has TRBV28 and TRBJ1-2; the D is unclear. Germline loops: CDR1 MDHEN, CDR2 SYDVKM. The CDR3 is made up of 15 amino acids. V lost 5 bases, J lost 4 bases, and 17 bases lay in between. CDR3 coding DNA: TGTGCCAGCAGTCCCGGGTCCTTTTCAACCTATGGCTACACCTTC. Translated, it gives CASSPGSFSTYGYTF.

A note on this clone: At one end the junction does not follow the germline gene, possibly because of a read error. This chain connects TRBV6-1 to TRBJ2-7, with TRBD1 as a possible D gene (8 bases). The germline V gene encodes CDR1 MNHNS and CDR2 SASEGT. The CDR3 covers 13 residues. CDR3: CASSLDRDYERYF. In DNA, the CDR3 is TGTGCCAGCTCATTGGACAGGGACTACGAGCGGTACTTC.

DNA of the CDR3: TGTGCCAGCAGTTTAGTGGGAGGGTCAAGCTCACCCCTCCACTTT. It translates to CASSLVGGSSSPLHF. The genes are TRBV27 and TRBJ1-6; no clear D gene. V lost 2 bases and J lost 10, with 15 bases in between. Germline CDR1 is MNHEY and CDR2 is SMNVEV (reference sequence). The CDR3 length is 15 residues.

The V gene is TRBV9, the J gene TRBJ2-7, with 8 bases matching TRBD2. Germline V gene lookup returns CDR1 SGDLS and CDR2 YYNGEE. V gave up 1 base and J gave up 7 bases; unmatched junction bases: 10. CDR3 length: 15 residues. CDR3 nucleotide sequence: TGTGCCAGCAGCGTATATGGCGGGGGGTGGGAAGAGCAGTACTTC. This sequence encodes CASSVYGGGWEEQYF.

The rearrangement joins TRBV9 to TRBJ1-4; maybe TRBD1 (5 bases). The V end was cut by 4 bases, the J end by 5 bases, with 15 bases between. This CDR3 spans 15 amino acids. Germline CDR1 is SGDLS and CDR2 is YYNGEE. The CDR3 sequence is CASSLGPGGNEKLFF. In DNA form, the CDR3 reads TGTGCCAGCAGCTTAGGGCCGGGGGGGAATGAAAAACTGTTTTTT.

This rearrangement joins TRBV29-1 to TRBJ2-3; perhaps TRBD1 as D (6 bases). Germline assignment: CDR1 SQVTM and CDR2 ANQGSEA. V was cut by 6 bases and J by 4 bases, with 14 bases left in between. This CDR3 is 13 amino acids long. CDR3 protein: CSVGTRLSDTQYF. In DNA, the CDR3 is TGCAGCGTCGGGACAAGGCTCTCAGATACGCAGTATTTT.

The chain carries TRBV27 and TRBJ1-4; D is unresolved. CDR1 is MNHEY, CDR2 SMNVEV, per germline (reference sequence). V lost 5 bases and J 8 bases, leaving 15 bases between the germline ends. There are 14 residues in the CDR3. The CDR3 spells CASSPPYPSEKLFF. The CDR3 DNA sequence: TGTGCCAGCAGTCCCCCTTACCCTAGCGAAAAACTGTTTTTT.

The chain has TRBV27 and TRBJ2-3; TRBD2 aligns across 14 bases. Losses at the gene ends were 8 bases for V and 4 bases for J; bases not matched to a gene: 8. Germline CDR1 and CDR2: MNHEY and SMNVEV (reference sequence). The CDR3 loop spans 16 amino acids. DNA of the CDR3: TGTGCCAGCGGGGGGACTAGCGGGAGTCTGCCAGATACGCAGTATTTT. It translates to CASGGTSGSLPDTQYF.

The V gene is TRBV28, the J gene TRBJ1-5; D is perhaps TRBD1 (6 bases). V shed 3 bases and J shed 5 bases, with 14 bases lying between them. The germline CDR1 and CDR2 sequences are MDHEN and SYDVKM. The CDR3 has 15 amino acids. The chain's CDR3 is CASSFRQGFYQPQHF. For the CDR3, the DNA is TGTGCCAGCAGTTTTCGGCAGGGGTTTTATCAGCCCCAGCATTTT.